Listed below are T cell receptor beta chains from one sample, sequenced in a study of blood T cell repertoires in COVID-19. The method was immunoSEQ multiplex PCR; TCRdb's version includes in-frame clones alone and lacks a portion of them. The profile shows about 110,000 clones, over 75% of them singletons. The specimen was peripheral blood. The receptors originated from a woman aged 45-59 years with acute or convalescent COVID-19. The CDR3 runs from the conserved cysteine through the conserved F or W. The order of the fields is clone size, J gene, D gene, V gene, CDR3 DNA, CDR3 protein. The D gene is left open where the match is weak. A clone size is listed for some rows: how often the clone was seen (once, few, many), or a class if it is expanded.

.,TRBJ1-2,TRBD1,TRBV30,TGTGCCTGGAGAAAACAGGACAGGGAAGGAGGCTACACCTTC,CAWRKQDREGGYTF
.,TRBJ2-3,TRBD2,TRBV7-9,TGTGCCAGCAGTTGGGGATCGAACCAGCGGGGGGCCAAAGATACGCAGTATTTT,CASSWGSNQRGAKDTQYF
.,TRBJ1-5,TRBD1,TRBV10-2,TGCGCCAGCAGTGCACAGGGGAATCAGCCCCAGCATTTT,CASSAQGNQPQHF
.,TRBJ2-7,.,TRBV11-2,TGTGCCAGCAGCTTCGGCCCTACGGGGGAGCAGTACTTC,CASSFGPTGEQYF
.,TRBJ1-4,TRBD1,TRBV5-6,TGTGCCAGCAGCTTGGGACAGGGGGCATGGGAAAAACTGTTTTTT,CASSLGQGAWEKLFF
few,TRBJ1-5,TRBD1,TRBV5-1,TGCGCCAGCAGCTTCTCTGGACAGGAGGGGCAGCCCCAGCATTTT,CASSFSGQEGQPQHF
.,TRBJ2-7,TRBD1,TRBV27,TGTGCCAGCAGTTCAAGGACAGGACGCTACGAGCAGTACTTC,CASSSRTGRYEQYF
once,TRBJ1-4,.,TRBV4-1,TGCGCCAGCAGCCAAGAAGGGGGGGGTCGGGCGGTGAGGATTAAGCTGTTTTTT,CASSQEGGGRAVRIKLFF
.,TRBJ2-1,TRBD2,TRBV5-4,TGTGCCAGCAGCTTGGCCCTAGCGGGGGGTCGTAATGAGCAGTTCTTC,CASSLALAGGRNEQFF
.,TRBJ1-2,.,TRBV30,TGTGCCTGGAGTGTTCCCGGGGGGACAACCTATGGCTACACCTTC,CAWSVPGGTTYGYTF
.,TRBJ1-3,TRBD1,TRBV5-1,TGCGCCAGCAGCCCTAATACAGGGGAACCTGGAAACACCATATATTTT,CASSPNTGEPGNTIYF
.,TRBJ2-1,.,TRBV11-2,TGTGCCAGCGGAGTTTTTATTGAGCAGTTCTTC,CASGVFIEQFF
.,TRBJ1-2,TRBD1,TRBV10-3,TGTGCCATCAGTGGAGGGGGCGCAGAGGGCTACACCTTC,CAISGGGAEGYTF
.,TRBJ2-1,TRBD1,TRBV7-9,TGTGCCAGCAGCCACCCACTCCCGGGACAGGGGAAAGATGAGCAGTTCTTC,CASSHPLPGQGKDEQFF
.,TRBJ1-3,TRBD1,TRBV19,TGTGCCAGTAGTTCGGACAGGCTCCACTCTGGAAACACCATATATTTT,CASSSDRLHSGNTIYF
.,TRBJ1-3,TRBD1,TRBV15,TGTGCCACCAGCAGAAACCGGGACAGCGGAAACACCATATATTTT,CATSRNRDSGNTIYF
.,TRBJ2-6,TRBD2,TRBV4-2,TGTGCCAGCAGCGGGACTAGCGGGGGTGGGGCCAACGTCCTGACTTTC,CASSGTSGGGANVLTF
few,TRBJ2-1,.,TRBV11-3,TGTGCCAGCAGCTTGAGACTAGGCAATGAGCAGTTCTTC,CASSLRLGNEQFF
.,TRBJ1-5,TRBD1,TRBV6-6,TGTGCCAGCAGTTCGGGACAGGTGCTGAATCAGCCCCAGCATTTT,CASSSGQVLNQPQHF
few,TRBJ1-6,.,TRBV27,TGTGCCAGCAGTTCCAATACAGGGAAAGGAGGACCCCTCCACTTT,CASSSNTGKGGPLHF
few,TRBJ1-1,TRBD1,TRBV5-8,TGTGCCAGCAGCCTCAACAGGGGAGTAAGGAACACTGAAGCTTTCTTT,CASSLNRGVRNTEAFF